This T cell receptor (beta chain) was captured by sequencing in a study of early T cells in non-severe SARS-CoV-2 infection. This clonotype was observed many times. Using its own MiXCR run on the 5' RACE reads, TCRdb lists one record per CDR3 protein. The table includes fewer than 40,000 distinct CDR3 sequences, about 5.8% detected once. The germline V and J ends were trimmed by 1 base and 9 bases, with 11 bases remaining between them. The CDR3 consists of 13 residues. Germline V gives CDR1 MRHNA, CDR2 SNTAGT. The material sequenced was whole blood. The TCR was taken from an adult who was a healthcare worker with PCR-confirmed SARS-CoV-2 infection or an uninfected control (not recorded which). The rearrangement links TRBV6-4 to TRBJ2-3; the D gene is possibly TRBD1 (5 bases). CDR3 in DNA: TGTGCCAGCAGTGACTTGAAGGGGCCCACGCAGTATTTT. Its translation: CASSDLKGPTQYF.